The clone carrying this T cell receptor beta chain showed up just once. The data were obtained in a study of cytomegalovirus exposure and HLA in healthy donors. The PCR ran on 60 Vbeta and 13 Jbeta primers. The protocol was immunoSEQ multiplex PCR, while the TCRdb copy is restricted to in-frame clones and leaves out a portion. Of 150,000 to 200,000 clones in the sample, 73% are singletons; the top ten hold 1.8%. The V gene lost 4 bases and the J gene lost 2 bases, with 15 bases spanning the gap. Germline V CDR1 and CDR2: SGHRS, YFSETQ. This CDR3 has 15 amino acids. The J gene is TRBJ1-1, the V gene TRBV5-1; maybe TRBD1 (6 bases). The source material was PBMCs. The clonotype comes from a woman aged 25-40 years in good health and CMV-seronegative. The CDR3 nucleotides are TGCGCCAGCAGCATTCAAGGGGGGGTCAACACTGAAGCTTTCTTT. Amino acids: CASSIQGGVNTEAFF.